Listed below are T cell receptor beta chains from one sample, sequenced in a study of cytomegalovirus exposure and HLA in healthy donors. Data came from immunoSEQ multiplex PCR; TCRdb stores just in-frame clones and leaves some out. This repertoire shows approximately 70,000 clones, about 71% found once; its top ten account for less than 10%. The specimen was PBMCs. These TCRs come from a woman between 45 and 60 years old in good health and CMV-seropositive. CDR3s include the opening cysteine and the closing phenylalanine or tryptophan. The D gene is left open where the match is weak. Clone size appears in some rows only: once, few, many, or a class for an expanded clone.

-	-	TRBJ2-1	TRBV2	CASTPDIYNEQFF	TGTGCCAGCACTCCGGACATTTACAATGAGCAGTTCTTC
-	-	TRBJ1-2	TRBV19	CASSPNRFQDYGYTF	TGTGCCAGTAGTCCAAACCGGTTCCAGGACTATGGCTACACCTTC
TRBD1	-	TRBJ1-1	TRBV18	CASSPGPGGGTEAFF	TGTGCCAGCTCACCCGGCCCAGGGGGAGGCACTGAAGCTTTCTTT
TRBD1	-	TRBJ2-3	TRBV28	CASAPSGQGGTDTQYF	TGTGCCAGCGCCCCTTCTGGACAGGGGGGCACAGATACGCAGTATTTT
-	-	TRBJ1-1	TRBV10-2	CASSEQGNTEAFF	TGCGCCAGCAGTGAGCAGGGTAACACTGAAGCTTTCTTT
TRBD2	-	TRBJ2-3	TRBV29-1	CSVEVLADQTDTQYF	TGCAGCGTTGAAGTGCTAGCGGACCAAACAGATACGCAGTATTTT
-	-	TRBJ1-1	TRBV6-6	CASTFREKNTEAFF	TGTGCCAGCACGTTTAGAGAGAAGAACACTGAAGCTTTCTTT
-	-	TRBJ2-6	TRBV12-5	CASGLAGVASGANVLTF	TGTGCTAGTGGTTTGGCAGGGGTAGCATCTGGGGCCAACGTCCTGACTTTC
-	-	TRBJ2-5	TRBV18	CASSPTGYQETQYF	TGTGCCAGCTCACCGACAGGTTACCAAGAGACCCAGTACTTC
TRBD2	-	TRBJ2-1	TRBV11-3	CASNPGLAGVRDEQFF	TGTGCCAGCAACCCCGGACTAGCGGGAGTCAGGGATGAGCAGTTCTTC
-	few	TRBJ1-1	TRBV11-2	CASSSLDMTEAFF	TGTGCCAGCAGCTCCCTGGACATGACTGAAGCTTTCTTT
-	few	TRBJ1-6	TRBV19	CASKDSPPTPLHF	TGTGCCAGTAAAGACAGCCCGCCAACCCCCCTCCACTTT
-	-	TRBJ1-4	TRBV28	CASSLRWSSSEKLFF	TGTGCCAGCAGTTTACGGTGGAGCAGTAGTGAAAAACTGTTTTTT
-	-	TRBJ1-5	TRBV19	CASSLQGRNQPQHF	TGTGCCAGTAGTCTTCAGGGCCGCAATCAGCCCCAGCATTTT
-	-	TRBJ1-5	TRBV10-3	CASAGSNQPQHF	TGTGCCTCCGCGGGCAGCAATCAGCCCCAGCATTTT
-	-	TRBJ2-4	TRBV9	CASSVTSATPNIQYF	TGTGCCAGCAGCGTCACAAGCGCAACTCCTAACATTCAGTACTTC
-	-	TRBJ2-1	TRBV6-4	CASSYDRYNEQFF	TGTGCCAGCAGTTACGACAGATACAATGAGCAGTTCTTC
-	-	TRBJ1-6	TRBV28	CASSLGGVQGGYNSPLHF	TGTGCCAGCAGTTTGGGAGGGGTACAGGGAGGCTATAATTCACCCCTCCACTTT
-	-	TRBJ1-2	TRBV6-5	CASSSSIRGYTF	TGTGCCAGCAGTTCGTCGATACGGGGCTACACCTTC
TRBD1	-	TRBJ1-4	TRBV7-7	CASSLGSGGAEKLFF	TGTGCCAGCAGCTTGGGGTCAGGGGGCGCGGAAAAACTGTTTTTT
-	-	TRBJ2-7	TRBV10-3	CATLSTGLDEQYF	TGTGCCACCTTAAGTACGGGACTCGACGAGCAGTACTTC
-	-	TRBJ2-7	TRBV5-6	CASSRGVSSYEQYF	TGTGCCAGCAGCCGCGGGGTTAGCTCCTACGAGCAGTACTTC
TRBD2	few	TRBJ2-1	TRBV5-1	CASSLAGSGMYNEQFF	TGCGCCAGCAGCTTGGCCGGGAGCGGGATGTACAATGAGCAGTTCTTC
TRBD1	few	TRBJ2-2	TRBV27	CASRKGASRSGELFF	TGTGCCTCGAGAAAGGGGGCCAGTAGGTCCGGGGAGCTGTTTTTT
TRBD1	-	TRBJ2-5	TRBV4-3	CASSQEWGAGTGARETQYF	TGCGCCAGCAGCCAAGAATGGGGCGCCGGGACAGGGGCTCGAGAGACCCAGTACTTC
TRBD2	-	TRBJ2-7	TRBV4-2	CASSQDLAGTYEQYF	TGTGCCAGCAGCCAAGATCTAGCGGGGACCTACGAGCAGTACTTC
TRBD2	once	TRBJ2-3	TRBV5-1	CASRLLAGGHTDTQYF	TGCGCCAGCAGACTACTAGCGGGAGGCCACACAGATACGCAGTATTTT
-	-	TRBJ2-3	TRBV5-1	CASSMGSKPTDTQYF	TGCGCCAGCAGCATGGGGTCTAAGCCCACAGATACGCAGTATTTT
-	-	TRBJ2-3	TRBV7-2	CASSVDGVGAPPDTQYF	TGTGCCAGCAGCGTGGATGGGGTTGGGGCTCCCCCAGATACGCAGTATTTT
-	-	TRBJ2-5	TRBV5-1	CASSLEGLGSETQYF	TGCGCCAGCAGCTTGGAGGGGCTTGGTTCCGAGACCCAGTACTTC
TRBD1	once	TRBJ2-1	TRBV5-1	CASSLGSGGNYNEQFF	TGCGCCAGCTCCCTAGGGTCAGGGGGCAATTACAATGAGCAGTTCTTC
TRBD2	-	TRBJ2-7	TRBV19	CASSNRLAGSTYEQYF	TGTGCCAGTAGTAACAGACTAGCTGGCAGTACCTACGAGCAGTACTTC
TRBD2	many	TRBJ2-2	TRBV4-1	CASSQLGLAGGPNTGELFF	TGCGCCAGCAGCCAGTTGGGACTAGCGGGGGGGCCGAACACCGGGGAGCTGTTTTTT
TRBD2	-	TRBJ2-7	TRBV2	CASSRTSGVEGYEQYF	TGTGCCAGCAGTCGTACTAGCGGGGTGGAAGGTTACGAGCAGTACTTC
-	-	TRBJ1-1	TRBV7-2	CASSVAGDSTEAFF	TGTGCCAGCAGCGTAGCCGGGGATTCCACTGAAGCTTTCTTT
-	-	TRBJ1-1	TRBV5-1	CASSGAGMNTEAFF	TGCGCCAGCAGCGGAGCCGGGATGAACACTGAAGCTTTCTTT
-	few	TRBJ2-7	TRBV7-6	CASSLAGGGGIYEQYF	TGTGCCAGCAGCTTAGCGGGGGGAGGAGGTATCTACGAGCAGTACTTC
TRBD1	-	TRBJ1-3	TRBV18	CASSSRRGQSGNTIYF	TGTGCCAGCTCATCCCGCAGGGGGCAGTCTGGAAACACCATATATTTT
TRBD1	-	TRBJ1-5	TRBV29-1	CSVAGGDGNQPQHF	TGCAGCGTTGCAGGGGGTGACGGCAATCAGCCCCAGCATTTT
TRBD1	few	TRBJ2-3	TRBV6-5	CASNYGQGTTDTQYF	TGTGCCAGCAATTACGGACAGGGGACCACAGATACGCAGTATTTT